This record covers a single TCR beta chain. This sample was taken from a study of blood T cell repertoires in COVID-19. Turning to the study itself: Sites in the United States, Italy and Spain provided acute and convalescent COVID-19 samples. The analysed material was cDNA or gDNA that came from T cells, B-cell-depleted T cells, or PBMCs.

How the authors handled the data: Reference gene primers were amplified, and this amplification served to estimate nucleated cell counts. Sequenced by immunoSEQ multiplex PCR; TCRdb stores in-frame clones only, minus some. V, J and clone size reflect that table, while D and trimming were determined from the DNA. The sample comprises roughly 53,000 clones, around nine tenths of which are singletons, and 6.5% to 9% rests with the top ten. Trimming took off 5 bases at V and 0 bases at J, with 10 bases between the two ends. The CDR3 extends over 14 amino acids. Germline-derived CDR1 and CDR2 are SGHNT and YYREEE (reference sequence).

This TCR was sampled from a middle-aged woman with active COVID-19. The chain carries TRBV5-4 and TRBJ2-3; D is unresolved. The sample was peripheral blood. The CDR3 nucleotides are TGTGCCAGCAGGGGCGAGCACAGCACAGATACGCAGTATTTT. It translates to CASRGEHSTDTQYF.